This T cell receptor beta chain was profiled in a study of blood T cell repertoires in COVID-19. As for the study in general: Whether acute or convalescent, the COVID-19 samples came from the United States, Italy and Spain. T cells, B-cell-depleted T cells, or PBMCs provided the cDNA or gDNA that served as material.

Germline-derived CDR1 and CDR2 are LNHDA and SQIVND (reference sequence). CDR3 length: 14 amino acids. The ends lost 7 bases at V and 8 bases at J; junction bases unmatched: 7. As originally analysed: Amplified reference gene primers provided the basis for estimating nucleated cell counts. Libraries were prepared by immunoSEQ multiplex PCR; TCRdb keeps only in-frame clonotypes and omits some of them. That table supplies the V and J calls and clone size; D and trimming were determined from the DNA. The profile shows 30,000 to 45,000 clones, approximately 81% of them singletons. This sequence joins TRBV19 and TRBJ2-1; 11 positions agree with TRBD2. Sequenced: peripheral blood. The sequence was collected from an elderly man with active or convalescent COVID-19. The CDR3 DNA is TGTGCCAGTATGGGGCTAGCGGGGGGTTATGAGCAGTTCTTC. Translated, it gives CASMGLAGGYEQFF. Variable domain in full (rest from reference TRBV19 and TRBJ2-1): DGGITQSPKYLFRKEGQNVTLSCEQNLNHDAMYWYRQDPGQGLRLIYYSQIVNDFQKGDIAEGYSVSREKKESFPLTVTSAQKNPTAFYLCASMGLAGGYEQFFGPGTRLTVL.